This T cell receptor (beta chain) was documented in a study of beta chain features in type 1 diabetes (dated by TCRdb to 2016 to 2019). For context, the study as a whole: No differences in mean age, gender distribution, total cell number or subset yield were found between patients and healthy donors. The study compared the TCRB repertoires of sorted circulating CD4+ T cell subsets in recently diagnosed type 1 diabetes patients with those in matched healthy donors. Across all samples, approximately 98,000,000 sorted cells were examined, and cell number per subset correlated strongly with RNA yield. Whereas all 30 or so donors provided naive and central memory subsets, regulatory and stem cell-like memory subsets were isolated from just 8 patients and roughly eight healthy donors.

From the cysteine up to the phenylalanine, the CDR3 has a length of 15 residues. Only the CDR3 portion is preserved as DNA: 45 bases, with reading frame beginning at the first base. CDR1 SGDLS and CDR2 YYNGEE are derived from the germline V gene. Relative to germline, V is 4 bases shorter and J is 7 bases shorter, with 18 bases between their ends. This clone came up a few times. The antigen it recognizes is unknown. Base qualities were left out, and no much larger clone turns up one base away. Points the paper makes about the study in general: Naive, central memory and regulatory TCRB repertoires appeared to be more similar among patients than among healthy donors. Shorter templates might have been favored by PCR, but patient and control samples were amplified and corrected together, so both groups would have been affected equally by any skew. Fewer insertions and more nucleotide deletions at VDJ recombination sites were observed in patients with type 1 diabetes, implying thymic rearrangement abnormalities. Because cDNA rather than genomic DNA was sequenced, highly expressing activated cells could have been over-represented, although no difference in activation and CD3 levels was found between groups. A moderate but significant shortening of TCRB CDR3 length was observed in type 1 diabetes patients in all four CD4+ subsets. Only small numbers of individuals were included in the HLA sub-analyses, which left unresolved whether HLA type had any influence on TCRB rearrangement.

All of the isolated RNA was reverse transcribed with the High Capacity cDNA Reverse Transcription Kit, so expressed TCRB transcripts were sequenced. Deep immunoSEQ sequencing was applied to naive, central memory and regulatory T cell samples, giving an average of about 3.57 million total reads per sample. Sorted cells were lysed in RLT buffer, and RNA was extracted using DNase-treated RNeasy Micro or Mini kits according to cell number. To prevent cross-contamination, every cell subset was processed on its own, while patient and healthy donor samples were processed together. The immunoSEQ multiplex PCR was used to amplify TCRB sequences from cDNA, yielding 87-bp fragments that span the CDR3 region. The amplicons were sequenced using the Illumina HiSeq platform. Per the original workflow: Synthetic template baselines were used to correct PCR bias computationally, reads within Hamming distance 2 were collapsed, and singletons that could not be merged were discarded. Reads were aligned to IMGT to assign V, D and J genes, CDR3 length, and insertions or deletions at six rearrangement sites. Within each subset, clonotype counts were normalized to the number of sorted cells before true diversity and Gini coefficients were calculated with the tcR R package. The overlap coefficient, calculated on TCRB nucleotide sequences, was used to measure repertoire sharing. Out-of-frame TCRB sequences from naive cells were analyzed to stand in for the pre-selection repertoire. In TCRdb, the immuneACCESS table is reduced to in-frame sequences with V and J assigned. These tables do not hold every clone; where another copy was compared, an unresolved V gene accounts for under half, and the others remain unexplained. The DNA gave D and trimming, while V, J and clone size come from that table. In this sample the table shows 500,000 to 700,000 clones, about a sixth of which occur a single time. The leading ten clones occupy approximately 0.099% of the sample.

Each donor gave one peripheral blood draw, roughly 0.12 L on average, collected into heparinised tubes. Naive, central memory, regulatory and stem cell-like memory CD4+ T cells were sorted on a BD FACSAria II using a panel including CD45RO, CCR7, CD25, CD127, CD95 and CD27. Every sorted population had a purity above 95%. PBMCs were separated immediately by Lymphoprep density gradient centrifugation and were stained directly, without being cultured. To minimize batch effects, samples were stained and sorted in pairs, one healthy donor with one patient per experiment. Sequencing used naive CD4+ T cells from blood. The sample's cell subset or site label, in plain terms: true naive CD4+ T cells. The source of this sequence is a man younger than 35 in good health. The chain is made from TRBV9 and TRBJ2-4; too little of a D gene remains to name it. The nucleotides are TGTGCCAGCAGCCCCCCTGGTCCTGGGGATAACATTCAGTACTTC. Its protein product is CASSPPGPGDNIQYF.